These T cell receptor beta chains were read from a single sample in a study of low-dose radiotherapy and immunotherapy resistance in tumors. From the reads, TCRdb called clonotypes with MiXCR, one entry per CDR3 protein. The sample contains about 89,000 distinct CDR3 sequences, under 10% of which appear only once. The sample consisted of PBMCs, taken before treatment. The receptors were gathered from a male donor with prostate cancer. Both conserved end residues are part of each CDR3. The order of the fields is CDR3 protein, CDR3 DNA, clone size, V gene, D gene, J gene. D genes are given only for firm matches. Size values are once, few and many counts, or a class for expanded clones, and some rows have none.

CASSLDRFMGGAHSYEQYF	TGTGCCAGCAGTTTAGACAGATTCATGGGGGGAGCCCACTCCTACGAGCAGTACTTC	many	TRBV28	NA	TRBJ2-7
CSVRDNEKLFF	TGCAGTGTGAGAGATAATGAAAAACTGTTTTTT	many	TRBV29-1	NA	TRBJ1-4
CGAPGREKVYNEQFF	TGCGGTGCCCCTGGGCGGGAGAAAGTTTACAATGAGCAGTTCTTC	NA	TRBV20-1	TRBD2	TRBJ2-1
CASSPLEKGSTDTQYF	TGTGCCAGCTCACCACTGGAGAAGGGGAGTACAGATACGCAGTATTTT	many	TRBV18	NA	TRBJ2-3
CSVKIAGGGEQYF	TGCAGCGTGAAAATAGCGGGAGGAGGAGAGCAGTACTTC	many	TRBV29-1	TRBD2	TRBJ2-7
CAIRRTSGSPEQYF	TGTGCCATCAGAAGGACTAGCGGGAGCCCCGAGCAGTACTTC	NA	TRBV10-3	TRBD2	TRBJ2-7
CASSLSEAGNTIYF	TGTGCCAGCAGTTTGTCAGAGGCAGGAAACACCATATATTTT	many	TRBV2	NA	TRBJ1-3
CSAREGGNVATQYF	TGCAGTGCTAGAGAGGGAGGGAACGTCGCGACCCAGTACTTC	many	TRBV20-1	TRBD2	TRBJ2-5
CASSLGLADSGANVLTF	TGCGCCAGCAGCTTGGGACTAGCGGACTCTGGGGCCAACGTCCTGACTTTC	NA	TRBV5-1	TRBD2	TRBJ2-6
CASSSTRTADYYGYTF	TGTGCCAGTAGTTCAACCCGGACGGCCGATTACTATGGCTACACCTTC	many	TRBV19	NA	TRBJ1-2
CASSRGLESPLHF	TGTGCCAGTAGCCGGGGCCTTGAGTCACCCCTCCACTTT	NA	TRBV19	NA	TRBJ1-6
CSARGQALSYEQYF	TGCAGTGCTAGAGGACAGGCTTTGTCCTACGAGCAGTACTTC	many	TRBV20-1	NA	TRBJ2-7
CASSWDTDTQYF	TGCGCCAGCAGCTGGGACACAGATACGCAGTATTTT	many	TRBV5-1	NA	TRBJ2-3
CSATTEDSYNEQFF	TGCAGTGCGACGACGGAAGACTCCTACAATGAGCAGTTCTTC	many	TRBV20-1	NA	TRBJ2-1